The 26 T cell receptor beta chains listed next were all sequenced from one sample in a study of shared clonotypes between healthy human individuals. Repertoires were generated with immunoSEQ multiplex PCR, while TCRdb's copy carries only in-frame clones and drops some. The sample consists of approximately 500,000 clones, less than 96% of them appearing once. The sequenced material came from naive CD4+ T cells sorted from blood. Subset meaning: CD45RA+ positively selected. The origin of the receptors is a woman aged 30 to 39 in good health.

V gene TRBV9 combines with J gene TRBJ2-5, with 11 nucleotides matching TRBD2. The J call may be incorrect, as the DNA end agrees better with TRBJ2-7. Germline-derived CDR1 and CDR2 are SGDLS and YYNGEE. The CDR3 length is 17 residues. CDR3 protein: CASSASPLAGDPYEQYF. As DNA, the CDR3 is TGTGCCAGCAGCGCCAGCCCACTAGCGGGAGACCCCTACGAGCAGTACTTC.

The chain recombines TRBV7-6 with TRBJ2-5, with D possibly being TRBD2 (5 bases). Germline V gives CDR1 SGHVS, CDR2 FNYEAQ. V was shortened by 5 bases and J by 4 bases, with 20 bases between the two germline ends. The CDR3 extends over 16 amino acids. CDR3 residues: CASSARYTREGETQYF. CDR3 DNA: TGTGCCAGCAGCGCCCGGTACACTAGAGAAGGAGAGACCCAGTACTTC.

V and J are TRBV19 and TRBJ2-5, with D uncertain. The CDR3 totals 14 residues. Trimming cost V 1 base and J 5 bases, with 11 bases left between them. The germline V gene has CDR1 LNHDA and CDR2 SQIVND (reference sequence). The chain's CDR3 is CASSIAGSPETQYF. CDR3 nucleotides: TGTGCCAGTAGTATAGCCGGGTCTCCCGAGACCCAGTACTTC.

V usage is TRBV30 and J usage is TRBJ2-6, with no clear D. Trimming took off 4 bases at V and 0 bases at J, with 19 bases between the two ends. CDR3 size: 18 residues. The germline V gene encodes CDR1 GTSNPN and CDR2 SVGIG (reference sequence). CDR3 in amino acids: CAWIHASRSHSGANVLTF. CDR3 nucleotide sequence: TGTGCCTGGATTCATGCGAGCAGATCTCACTCTGGGGCCAACGTCCTGACTTTC.

The J gene is TRBJ1-5, the V gene TRBV9; D uncertain. The germline V and J ends were trimmed by 2 bases and 0 bases, with 12 bases remaining between them. This CDR3 comprises 16 residues. The germline V gene has CDR1 SGDLS and CDR2 YYNGEE. For the CDR3, the DNA is TGTGCCAGCAGCGTGGGTAGGCAGACTAGCAATCAGCCCCAGCATTTT. Translation gives CASSVGRQTSNQPQHF.

The V call is TRBV4-2, the J call TRBJ2-1; TRBD2 is a possible D gene (6 bases). This CDR3 has 17 residues. Germline CDR1 is LGHNA and CDR2 is YNFKEQ. V lost 0 bases and J 2 bases, leaving 14 bases between the germline ends. CDR3 in DNA: TGTGCCAGCAGCCAAGATTACGGGGGAACTACCTACAATGAGCAGTTCTTC. Its translation: CASSQDYGGTTYNEQFF.

This sequence joins TRBV28 and TRBJ1-5, with 11 bases aligning to TRBD1. In germline, CDR1 is MDHEN, CDR2 SYDVKM. This CDR3 has 16 residues. V trimming: 3 bases; J trimming: 3 bases; junction bases outside the gene matches: 4. This chain's CDR3 is CASSFWDRGSNQPQHF. The CDR3 nucleotides are TGTGCCAGCAGTTTTTGGGACAGGGGGTCCAATCAGCCCCAGCATTTT.

This sequence joins TRBV6-7 and TRBJ2-7; the match to TRBD2 covers 11 bases. TRBV6-7 is recorded as an ORF, its role being uncertain. With 2 bases clipped from V and 4 bases from J, the junction kept 4 bases outside the gene matches. The CDR3 extends over 15 amino acids. The CDR3 here is CASSYTSGRWYEQYF. CDR3 nucleotides: TGTGCCAGCAGTTACACTAGCGGGAGATGGTACGAGCAGTACTTC.

The CDR3: CASSAPTGFSYEQYF. CDR3 DNA: TGTGCCAGTAGTGCCCCGACAGGGTTCAGCTACGAGCAGTACTTC. This chain joins TRBV19 and TRBJ2-7, with 7 bases identical to TRBD1. The CDR3 sequence is 15 residues long. The V and J ends lost 5 bases and 3 bases, in that order; junction bases with no gene match: 10. Germline CDR1 LNHDA, CDR2 SQIVND (reference sequence).

The rearrangement links TRBV23-1 to TRBJ1-2; D unclear. TRBV23-1 is an ORF, and what it does is uncertain. The CDR3 length is 18 residues. V was shortened by 6 bases and J by 6 bases, with 29 bases between the two germline ends. The CDR3 is CASRPQRETTPIYHGYTF. The CDR3 nucleotides read TGCGCCAGCAGACCGCAAAGGGAGACAACTCCAATATACCATGGCTACACCTTC.

This chain joins TRBV4-2 and TRBJ2-6; D unclear. V lost 1 base to trimming and J lost 0 bases, with 19 bases between them. The germline gives CDR1 LGHNA, CDR2 YNFKEQ. CDR3 length: 20 amino acids. Here the CDR3 reads CASSQVSVGYANSGANVLTF. Here the CDR3 DNA reads TGTGCCAGCAGCCAAGTTTCGGTAGGATACGCAAACTCTGGGGCCAACGTCCTGACTTTC.

The chain carries TRBV2 and TRBJ1-2; 8 bases agree with TRBD1. The trim removed 5 bases at V and 6 bases at J, leaving 8 bases unmatched. The CDR3 consists of 14 residues. Looked up from germline, CDR1 is SNHLY and CDR2 is FYNNEI. CDR3: CASSLLRGRNGYTF. CDR3 coding DNA: TGTGCCAGCAGTCTACTCAGGGGGCGTAATGGCTACACCTTC.

The chain carries TRBV7-2 and TRBJ1-5, with a possible D match to TRBD1 (5 bases). Germline values: CDR1 SGHTA, CDR2 FQGNSA. V lost 3 bases and J lost 2, with 17 bases in between. This CDR3 is 17 amino acids long. The CDR3 loop is CASSFTGTIRGNQPQHF. The CDR3 bases are TGTGCCAGCAGCTTCACCGGGACTATTAGGGGCAATCAGCCCCAGCATTTT.

The chain couples TRBV5-1 to TRBJ2-2; unclear D gene. Germline CDR1 reads SGHRS; CDR2 reads YFSETQ. With 0 bases removed from V and 3 bases from J, the gap between germline ends came to 3 bases. This CDR3 region has 13 residues. The CDR3 nucleotides read TGCGCCAGCAGCTTGGAAGACACCGGGGAGCTGTTTTTT. It is translated as CASSLEDTGELFF.

The chain combines TRBV28 with TRBJ2-1; D may be TRBD2 (5 bases). The CDR3 totals 15 residues. The germline CDR1 and CDR2 sequences are MDHEN and SYDVKM. The V gene lost 7 bases and the J gene lost 5 bases, with 18 bases spanning the gap. CDR3 in amino acids: CASTPGPGLDNEQFF. CDR3 coding DNA: TGTGCCAGCACCCCCGGCCCGGGGTTGGACAATGAGCAGTTCTTC. The complete variable domain, with remaining parts taken from reference TRBV28 and TRBJ2-1, reads DVKVTQSSRYLVKRTGEKVFLECVQDMDHENMFWYRQDPGLGLRLIYFSYDVKMKEKGDIPEGYSVSREKKERFSLILESASTNQTSMYLCASTPGPGLDNEQFFGPGTRLTVL.

CDR3 in DNA: TGTGCCAGCAGTGCTGAGGAGATCACAGATACGCAGTATTTT. Translated: CASSAEEITDTQYF. The chain links TRBV2 to TRBJ2-3; D is ambiguous. Per the germline V gene, CDR1 is SNHLY and CDR2 is FYNNEI. This CDR3 comprises 14 residues. Trimming removed 4 bases at V and 2 bases at J, with 10 bases between.

The J gene is TRBJ1-1, the V gene TRBV18; a weak D match, TRBD1 (6 bases). V lost 5 bases to trimming and J lost 3 bases, with 19 bases between them. This CDR3 is built from 16 residues. Germline V gene lookup returns CDR1 KGHSH and CDR2 LQKENI. As DNA, the CDR3 is TGTGCCAGCTCAAGAACAGGGCCCATAAAAGACACTGAAGCTTTCTTT. This encodes CASSRTGPIKDTEAFF. Using reference TRBV18 and TRBJ1-1 for the parts outside the CDR3, the full variable domain is NAGVMQNPRHLVRRRGQEARLRCSPMKGHSHVYWYRQLPEEGLKFMVYLQKENIIDESGMPKERFSAEFPKEGPSILRIQQVVRGDSAAYFCASSRTGPIKDTEAFFGQGTRLTVV.

The gene calls are TRBV30 and TRBJ1-4; TRBD1 aligns across 7 bases. This CDR3 spans 15 amino acids. Germline CDR1 GTSNPN, CDR2 SVGIG (reference sequence). The V segment lost 0 bases and the J segment 7 bases; nucleotides outside the gene matches: 8. The CDR3 region has the DNA TGTGCCTGGAGTGTCCTCGAGGGGGCTGGTGAAAAACTGTTTTTT. It is translated as CAWSVLEGAGEKLFF.

The V call is TRBV5-8, the J call TRBJ2-5; 16 nucleotides match TRBD2. V lost 4 bases to trimming and J lost 7 bases; unmatched junction nucleotides: 10. Looked up from germline, CDR1 is SGHTS and CDR2 is YDEGEE. CDR3 length equals 17 residues. The CDR3 sequence is CASSRPGLAGGGRTQYF. In DNA form, the CDR3 reads TGTGCCAGCAGCCGGCCGGGACTAGCGGGAGGGGGGCGGACCCAGTACTTC.

This chain joins TRBV19 and TRBJ2-1; weak D call: TRBD1 (6 bases). The CDR3 length is 15 residues. Germline assignment: CDR1 LNHDA and CDR2 SQIVND (reference sequence). V was trimmed by 3 bases and J by 6 bases, leaving 15 bases between them. The CDR3 loop reads CASSMGTPGANEQFF. The CDR3 coding sequence is TGTGCCAGTAGTATGGGGACCCCAGGGGCCAATGAGCAGTTCTTC.

The chain couples TRBV27 to TRBJ2-7; 7 bases are a match to TRBD2. The CDR3 length is 14 residues. In germline, CDR1 is MNHEY, CDR2 SMNVEV (reference sequence). V shed 3 bases, J shed 7 bases, and the junction held 9 bases outside the gene matches. CDR3 in DNA: TGTGCCAGCAGTTTGATCGCGGGAGTGCGAGAGCAGTACTTC. It codes for CASSLIAGVREQYF.

V and J are TRBV5-1 and TRBJ2-5; D gene uncertain. Trimming took 0 bases from V and 3 from J, leaving 9 bases between them. Germline V gene data show CDR1 as SGHRS and CDR2 as YFSETQ. CDR3 length: 14 amino acids. In nucleotides, the CDR3 is TGCGCCAGCAGCTTGGAGGGTACCAAAGAGACCCAGTACTTC. Its translation: CASSLEGTKETQYF.

This chain uses TRBV2 with TRBJ2-4; the D gene is possibly TRBD2 (5 bases). Trimming pared 4 bases from V and 9 bases from J, leaving 19 bases between. The germline V gene encodes CDR1 SNHLY and CDR2 FYNNEI. The CDR3 consists of 15 residues. The CDR3 protein is CASSVGSVAGVIQYF. CDR3 in DNA: TGTGCCAGCAGTGTAGGGTCGGTAGCCGGGGTCATTCAGTACTTC.

The chain is built from TRBV2 and TRBJ1-5, with TRBD1 identical over 8 bases. The CDR3 has 20 residues. Germline V CDR1 and CDR2: SNHLY, FYNNEI. V shed 6 bases and J 0 bases; nucleotides not matched to a gene: 19. The CDR3 DNA is TGTGCCAGCAGCACAATAAAAGACAGGGGTGCTAGTGATAGCAATCAGCCCCAGCATTTT. Translated, it gives CASSTIKDRGASDSNQPQHF.

The chain combines TRBV28 with TRBJ2-7, with no clear D. Germline V gene data show CDR1 as MDHEN and CDR2 as SYDVKM. CDR3 size: 12 residues. V was pared by 4 bases and J by 0 bases, with 4 bases between. The CDR3 loop is CASSSASYEQYF. CDR3 DNA: TGTGCCAGCAGTTCCGCCTCCTACGAGCAGTACTTC.

The CDR3 sequence is CASSMDRNSYGYTF. The DNA for the CDR3 is TGTGCCAGCAGCATGGACAGAAACAGCTATGGCTACACCTTC. The J gene is TRBJ1-2, the V gene TRBV27, with D perhaps TRBD1 (6 bases). V lost 6 bases and J lost 4, with 15 bases in between. Germline loops: CDR1 MNHEY, CDR2 SMNVEV (reference sequence). The CDR3 extends over 14 amino acids.